These 30 T cell receptor beta chains came from one sample sequenced in a study of T cell changes during pregnancy in multiple sclerosis. Sequencing used immunoSEQ multiplex PCR; TCRdb keeps in-frame clones, though not all of them. This table has approximately 89,000 clones, 94% appearing once. Sequencing was performed on peripheral blood, taken in the third trimester of pregnancy. These receptors were taken from a female donor with multiple sclerosis, enrolled in a pregnancy study.

The V call is TRBV13, the J call TRBJ1-1; tentatively, D is TRBD1 (6 bases). The germline CDR1 and CDR2 sequences are PRHDT and FYEKMQ (reference sequence). Trimming left V 0 bases short and J 4 bases short, with 15 bases between. CDR3 size: 16 residues. The CDR3 loop reads CASSLGPGGTGTEAFF. CDR3 nucleotide sequence: TGTGCCAGCAGCTTAGGGCCGGGGGGCACGGGCACTGAAGCTTTCTTT.

The genes are TRBV25-1 and TRBJ2-2, with D unclear. The CDR3 extends over 12 amino acids. Germline-derived CDR1 and CDR2 are MGHDK and SYGVNS. Trimming took off 0 bases at V and 7 bases at J, with 3 bases between the two ends. The CDR3 sequence is CASSEYRGELFF. The CDR3 nucleotides read TGTGCCAGCAGTGAATATCGCGGGGAGCTGTTTTTT.

J is TRBJ2-1 and V is TRBV1; the table's D call, TRBD2, has no DNA check behind it. TRBV1 is a pseudogene locus. The length of the CDR3 is 16 residues. CDR3 nucleotides: TGCACCAGCAGCCAAGAAGTCACGGGAGCCTACAATGAGCAGTTCTTC. This encodes CTSSQEVTGAYNEQFF.

The rearrangement uses TRBV9 and TRBJ2-1, with 14 bases aligning to TRBD2. V dropped 5 bases and J dropped 9; count of bases not matched to a gene: 7. The CDR3 sequence is 15 residues long. Looked up from germline, CDR1 is SGDLS and CDR2 is YYNGEE. The CDR3 region has the DNA TGTGCCAGCAGACCGGGACTAGCGGGAGAGGTTGAGCAGTTCTTC. It translates to CASRPGLAGEVEQFF.

The rearrangement links TRBV28 to TRBJ2-7; possibly TRBD1 for D (6 bases). With 2 bases removed from V and 6 bases from J, the gap between germline ends came to 17 bases. CDR1 is MDHEN, CDR2 SYDVKM, per germline. The CDR3 covers 15 residues. CDR3 DNA: TGTGCCAGCAGTTTAAGGTGGGGGCGGCTAGGCGAGCAGTACTTC. This translates into CASSLRWGRLGEQYF.

The J gene is TRBJ2-7, the V gene TRBV10-3; tentative D call: TRBD2 (5 bases). Per the germline V gene, CDR1 is ENHRY and CDR2 is SYGVKD. The CDR3 spans 11 residues. Trimming took off 9 bases at V and 4 bases at J, with 10 bases between the two ends. The CDR3 region is CAISEGYEQYF. The CDR3, as DNA: TGTGCCATATCAGAGGGATACGAGCAGTACTTC.

This CDR3 reads CASSIGRPYEQYF. In DNA, the CDR3 is TGTGCCAGTAGTATAGGGCGGCCCTACGAGCAGTACTTC. This sequence joins TRBV19 and TRBJ2-7; D unresolved. Looked up from germline, CDR1 is LNHDA and CDR2 is SQIVND (reference sequence). V lost 1 base, J lost 2 bases, and 6 bases lay in between. The CDR3 contains 13 residues.

The rearrangement joins TRBV7-8 to TRBJ2-1, with TRBD1 matching over 7 bases. Germline values: CDR1 SGHVS, CDR2 FQNEAQ. The V and J ends lost 9 bases and 9 bases, in that order; junction bases with no gene match: 11. The CDR3 spans 13 residues. The CDR3 reads CASRTGTASEQFF. As DNA, the CDR3 is TGTGCCAGTCGAACCGGGACAGCCTCTGAGCAGTTCTTC.

The chain couples TRBV14 to TRBJ2-3; D is undetermined. Between the trimmed V and J ends, which lost 2 bases and 2 bases, there was a span of 17 bases. The CDR3 has 17 amino acids. Germline CDR1 reads SGHDN; CDR2 reads FVKESK. The CDR3 coding sequence is TGTGCCAGCAGCCAAAACCGGCTAGAGCACCTCACAGATACGCAGTATTTT. Protein: CASSQNRLEHLTDTQYF. The whole variable domain, filled in from reference TRBV14 and TRBJ2-3, reads EAGVTQFPSHSVIEKGQTVTLRCDPISGHDNLYWYRRVMGKEIKFLLHFVKESKQDESGMPNNRFLAERTGGTYSTLKVQPAELEDSGVYFCASSQNRLEHLTDTQYFGPGTRLTVL.

For this clone: Other DNA sequences from this sample encode an identical CDR3 as well. This sequence joins TRBV6-5 and TRBJ2-7; D perhaps matches TRBD2 (5 bases). This CDR3 spans 14 amino acids. From germline, CDR1 is MNHEY and CDR2 SVGAGI. V was trimmed by 0 bases and J by 4 bases, leaving 10 bases between them. Here the CDR3 reads CASSYSKAGYEQYF. As DNA, the CDR3 is TGTGCCAGCAGTTACTCGAAGGCGGGTTACGAGCAGTACTTC.

The chain combines TRBV18 with TRBJ2-5; D is possibly TRBD2 (6 bases). Germline CDR1 KGHSH, CDR2 LQKENI. The CDR3 spans 15 residues. Trimming shortened V by 4 bases and J by 1 base, and 13 bases separated the two germline ends. CDR3 amino acids: CASSRTRGSQETQYF. DNA of the CDR3: TGTGCCAGCTCACGAACCCGGGGGTCCCAAGAGACCCAGTACTTC.

The J gene is TRBJ2-2, the V gene TRBV18, with D maybe TRBD1 (6 bases). V was clipped by 5 bases and J by 2 bases, with 15 bases between them. The CDR3 covers 16 residues. Germline V gene lookup returns CDR1 KGHSH and CDR2 LQKENI. The CDR3, as DNA: TGTGCCAGCTCAAAAAAACAGGGACGAAACACCGGGGAGCTGTTTTTT. It translates to CASSKKQGRNTGELFF.

This chain links TRBV30 with TRBJ2-2, with 10 bases fitting TRBD2. The V segment lost 2 bases and the J segment 6 bases; nucleotides outside the gene matches: 3. The V gene's germline CDR1 is GTSNPN and CDR2 SVGIG (reference sequence). This CDR3 has 14 residues. The CDR3 nucleotides read TGTGCCTGGAGTCCCAGCGGGAGGGCCGGGGAGCTGTTTTTT. Protein: CAWSPSGRAGELFF.

The chain is built from TRBV5-6 and TRBJ1-2; 8 bases are a match to TRBD1. Germline CDR1 reads SGHDT; CDR2 reads YYEEEE. V was pared by 0 bases and J by 5 bases, with 9 bases of the junction left unmatched. This CDR3 has 16 amino acids. The DNA of the CDR3 is TGTGCCAGCAGCTTGGCGAGTGACAGGGGTGCGTATGGCTACACCTTC. The encoded protein is CASSLASDRGAYGYTF.

This rearrangement joins TRBV7-6 to TRBJ2-3, with 10 bases identical to TRBD2. This CDR3 is 18 amino acids long. Germline CDR1 SGHVS, CDR2 FNYEAQ. The V gene end was trimmed by 3 bases and the J gene end by 6 bases; junction bases not matched to a gene: 15. DNA of the CDR3: TGTGCCAGCAGCTTGACCCCTAGCGGGAGAACCACCGGGGATACGCAGTATTTT. It is translated as CASSLTPSGRTTGDTQYF.

This clone was detected only a few times. This chain uses TRBV9 with TRBJ1-1, with 8 bases lining up with TRBD1. The CDR3 runs 13 residues. CDR1 is SGDLS, CDR2 YYNGEE, per germline. After removal of 0 bases from V and 9 bases from J, the junction contained 4 bases not matched to a gene. In DNA, the CDR3 is TGTGCCAGCAGCGTAGCTCCAGGGGGCCAAGCTTTCTTT. Translation gives CASSVAPGGQAFF.

The rearrangement joins TRBV28 to TRBJ2-3, with 13 positions matching TRBD2. Germline CDR1 reads MDHEN; CDR2 reads SYDVKM. V lost 6 bases to trimming and J lost 6 bases; unmatched junction nucleotides: 18. There are 19 residues in the CDR3. In DNA form, the CDR3 reads TGTGCCAGCAGCAGCCTGTGGACTAGCGGGGGTGGGGAGGAGGATACGCAGTATTTT. This gives the protein CASSSLWTSGGGEEDTQYF.

This clone was counted a single time. This sequence joins TRBV28 and TRBJ1-5; 12 nucleotides match TRBD1. Unmatched junction bases numbered 5, after V lost 5 bases and J lost 6 bases. CDR1 and CDR2 from the germline V gene are MDHEN and SYDVKM. The CDR3 has 15 residues. The CDR3 nucleotides read TGTGCCAGCAGTACGGGACAGGGGGCAGGTCAGCCCCAGCATTTT. This codes for CASSTGQGAGQPQHF. Based on the CDR3 plus reference TRBV28 and TRBJ1-5, the full variable domain is DVKVTQSSRYLVKRTGEKVFLECVQDMDHENMFWYRQDPGLGLRLIYFSYDVKMKEKGDIPEGYSVSREKKERFSLILESASTNQTSMYLCASSTGQGAGQPQHFGDGTRLSIL.

The chain combines TRBV28 with TRBJ1-2, with 8 bases identical to TRBD1. Germline V CDR1 and CDR2: MDHEN, SYDVKM. V trimming: 4 bases; J trimming: 4 bases; junction bases outside the gene matches: 17. This CDR3 is built from 18 residues. The CDR3 nucleotides read TGTGCCAGCAGTTCCCCGCGGACAGGGAATAAAGGGGTCTATGGCTACACCTTC. It specifies CASSSPRTGNKGVYGYTF.

This sequence joins TRBV9 and TRBJ1-1, with D hard to call. The CDR3 has 14 residues. Per the germline V gene, CDR1 is SGDLS and CDR2 is YYNGEE. Between the trimmed V and J ends, which lost 0 bases and 1 base, there was a span of 7 bases. The CDR3 here is CASSVEQQNTEAFF. In nucleotides, the CDR3 is TGTGCCAGCAGCGTAGAACAGCAGAACACTGAAGCTTTCTTT.

The V and J genes are TRBV7-2 and TRBJ1-5; D is perhaps TRBD1 (6 bases). V gave up 4 bases and J gave up 7 bases, with 17 bases separating them. CDR1 and CDR2 (germline): SGHTA, FQGNSA. The CDR3 loop spans 15 amino acids. In nucleotides, the CDR3 is TGTGCCAGCAGCTATGCTGGGGCAGGGGAACAGCCCCAGCATTTT. This sequence encodes CASSYAGAGEQPQHF.

V gene TRBV19 combines with J gene TRBJ2-3; 9 bases are shared with TRBD1. This CDR3 is built from 16 residues. CDR1 and CDR2 (germline): LNHDA, SQIVND (reference sequence). V was clipped by 6 bases and J by 4 bases; unmatched bases: 11. CDR3 nucleotides: TGTGCCAGTAGCGCCATAGGACAGGGGATACCAGATACGCAGTATTTT. This translates into CASSAIGQGIPDTQYF.

This chain joins TRBV9 and TRBJ2-3; D unclear. The CDR3 totals 12 residues. The V end lost 3 bases, the J end lost 2 bases, and 4 bases lay between the germline ends. CDR1 and CDR2 (germline): SGDLS, YYNGEE. The DNA for the CDR3 is TGTGCCAGCAGCGCCCTCACAGATACGCAGTATTTT. As protein: CASSALTDTQYF.

V is TRBV5-1 and J is TRBJ2-6, with D maybe TRBD1 (6 bases). Between the trimmed V and J ends, which lost 2 bases and 1 base, there was a span of 7 bases. Germline values: CDR1 SGHRS, CDR2 YFSETQ. CDR3 length: 15 amino acids. The CDR3 here is CASSLTGSGANVLTF. CDR3 coding DNA: TGCGCCAGCAGCTTAACAGGGTCTGGGGCCAACGTCCTGACTTTC.

This clone was recorded only once. The chain recombines TRBV6-1 with TRBJ2-3, with D unresolved. The CDR3 contains 16 residues. Between the trimmed V and J ends, which lost 1 base and 4 bases, there was a span of 15 bases. CDR1 is MNHNS, CDR2 SASEGT, per germline. The CDR3 loop reads CASSEEAGHGPDTQYF. The DNA for the CDR3 is TGTGCCAGCAGTGAAGAAGCAGGCCATGGTCCAGATACGCAGTATTTT.

The chain carries TRBV4-1 and TRBJ2-1, with D hard to call. CDR1 and CDR2 from the germline V gene are MGHRA and YSYEKL. V was cut by 2 bases and J by 4 bases, with 3 bases left in between. This CDR3 is built from 12 residues. The DNA of the CDR3 is TGCGCCAGCAGCCAATTATACAATGAGCAGTTCTTC. Residues: CASSQLYNEQFF.

The V gene is TRBV5-1, the J gene TRBJ2-2; tentatively, D is TRBD1 (5 bases). From germline, CDR1 is SGHRS and CDR2 YFSETQ. The CDR3 runs to 16 residues. The germline V and J ends were trimmed by 7 bases and 0 bases, with 16 bases remaining between them. CDR3 protein: CASGRGIFPNTGELFF. The CDR3 nucleotides read TGCGCCAGCGGTAGGGGTATTTTCCCGAACACCGGGGAGCTGTTTTTT.

This clone was seen a few times. A read error may account for a junction end that differs from germline. This chain joins TRBV11-2 and TRBJ2-3, with 9 bases lining up with TRBD1. This CDR3 is built from 12 residues. Germline CDR1 SGHAT, CDR2 FQNNGV. This chain's CDR3 is CASRGTGISSHF. CDR3 sequence (DNA): TGTGCCAGCAGGGGGACAGGGATCTCTTCGCATTTT.

This chain connects TRBV5-6 to TRBJ1-3; D uncertain. Germline-derived CDR1 and CDR2 are SGHDT and YYEEEE. The germline V and J ends were trimmed by 6 bases and 0 bases, with 13 bases remaining between them. The CDR3 extends over 15 amino acids. Here the CDR3 DNA reads TGTGCCAGCACCGGGGTTCGGTCCTCTGGAAACACCATATATTTT. This sequence encodes CASTGVRSSGNTIYF.

The genes are TRBV13 and TRBJ2-3, with 11 positions matching TRBD2. Losses at the gene ends were 4 bases for V and 2 bases for J; bases not matched to a gene: 8. The CDR3 loop spans 17 amino acids. Germline values: CDR1 PRHDT, CDR2 FYEKMQ (reference sequence). The CDR3 DNA reads TGTGCCAGCAGCTCCCCGGGACTAGCGGATTTCACAGATACGCAGTATTTT. Its translation: CASSSPGLADFTDTQYF.